Described below is a single T cell receptor (beta chain) sequence and its context. Its recognized antigen is unknown. No base qualities exist here, and no much larger clone lies one base off it. This sample is part of a study of cytomegalovirus exposure and HLA in healthy donors (dated by TCRdb to the late 2010s). For context, the study as a whole: In an earlier analysis of around 540 of the donors, 250 to 350 Gb of sequence data and 117 million unique TCR beta sequences from about 179 million T cells were reported. An early release covering 550 to 700 HLA-typed donors comprised approximately 290 gigabases of sequencing data and roughly 86 million unique TCR sequences. Of the 350 to 400 genotyped donors, approximately 80% fell in the genetic ancestry cluster associated with self-reported Caucasian donors. The study aimed to test whether signatures of past pathogen exposure could be identified by cataloging public T cell receptors. The study profiled the T cell repertoires of some 610 subjects by immunosequencing and related them to cytomegalovirus serostatus. In addition to the first cohort of 666 subjects, a separate validation cohort of 120 different subjects was used. To predict cytomegalovirus infection status, the study brought together high-throughput TCR immunosequencing, statistical association of individual TCRs with disease status, and machine learning. A later analysis re-examined previously published TCR beta repertoires from roughly 650 donors and added high-resolution HLA genotyping to investigate patterns of TCR occurrence. Rather than drawing on any new phenotypic data, the later analysis identified candidate immune exposures from TCR beta sequences and the way those sequences occurred across donors. To decide whether each TCR beta V gene segment behaved as functional or pseudogenic, an earlier analysis of fewer than 750 of the donors relied on high-throughput TCR beta sequencing. Donor age, sex, ethnicity and CMV serostatus were compiled alongside the repertoire data. In a later genetic analysis, genome-wide SNP genotypes for about 65% of the 666 donors were used, and that subset was treated as a discovery cohort. All discovery cohort repertoires had been generated using a single sequencing platform. Both class I and class II loci were covered by HLA typing, at four-digit resolution. The number of typed donors differed by locus: about 620-640 for A, B, C, DRB1 and DQB1; approximately 540 for DQA1; approximately 610 for DPA1; and around 450 for DPB1. Roughly 5 DR-DQ haplotypes were treated as single units for association and clustering because of strong linkage in the cohort. Across under 500 genotyped donors of the cohort, an average of 235,054 unique TCR beta nucleotide sequences per donor were sequenced, and roughly 17% of those sequences were non-productive.

CDR1 and CDR2, looked up from the germline V gene, are SGHTA and FQGNSA. Measured from the cysteine to the phenylalanine, the CDR3 is 15 residues long. This entry keeps only the CDR3 DNA: 45 bases, framed from base 1. Germline trimming: 3 bases from V, 3 bases from J; junction bases outside gene matches: 4. The library was built by means of the immunoSEQ multiplex PCR assay. A mixture of 60 forward primers for TCR Vbeta segments and 13 reverse primers for TCR Jbeta segments was used in the multiplex PCR. A multiplex PCR assay on genomic DNA amplified the CDR3 region of rearranged TCR beta genes. On the Illumina HiSeq System, the amplified TCR beta libraries were sequenced as 87-base-pair reads. As for the authors' bioinformatics: A later analysis counted about 82 million unique TCR beta chains across the 550 to 800 repertoires, and some 11 million of these chains were shared by at least two donors. A nearest-neighbor algorithm error-corrected the raw reads and collapsed the reads into unique sequences, merging closely related sequences to remove PCR and sequencing errors. Alignment of CDR3 sequences to IMGT reference sequences was used to assign V, D and J gene segments. Each retained sequence needed at least a six-nucleotide match to both a V gene segment and a J gene segment. A rearrangement was called productive if the CDR3 had no stop codons and remained in frame with V and J, and every other rearrangement was called non-productive. Following IMGT convention, CDR3 was defined as the stretch from the second conserved V-encoded cysteine up to the conserved J-encoded phenylalanine. The earlier analysis of a few hundred of the donors excluded any sequence lacking an unambiguous match to a single V gene segment. In an earlier analysis of approximately 500 of the donors, a V segment was called functional when productive rearrangements were above 56.7%, and segregating when the standard deviation between donors exceeded 5%. A statistical classification framework was built for diagnosing cytomegalovirus status from the catalog of TCR beta chain sequences. In a later analysis, TCR nucleotide sequences were compared against IMGT/GENE-DB human TR gene sequences so that V and J genes could be assigned. The TCRdist pipeline was used in a later analysis to assign CDR3 sequences and most-parsimonious VDJ recombination scenarios. In a later analysis, each TCR beta chain was defined by its CDR3 amino acid sequence together with its V-gene family, and reads without a unique V-gene family were excluded. In a later analysis, 450 to 600 highly shared, low-generation-probability nucleotide sequences were removed to address suspected cross-contamination and a sequencing artifact. In a later analysis, a clonal expansion index for each public chain was calculated from normalized within-repertoire ranks of inferred template counts. In a later analysis, generation probabilities were computed with a VDJ recombination model fitted to out-of-frame rearrangements, and the resulting probabilities were checked against IGoR. A later analysis scored TCR-TCR, TCR-HLA and TCR-CMV co-occurrence with hypergeometric tests, applying a repertoire-size bias correction to TCR pairs. In a later analysis, false discovery rates were estimated by permuting HLA or CMV assignments 20 times. In a later analysis, co-occurring TCRs were grouped with DBSCAN, and TCRdist sequence similarity was added when clustering was performed within HLA-allele-positive subsets. For co-occurrence clustering, repertoires with fewer than 30,000 or more than 120,000 public chains were excluded, along with 5 or 6 repertoires with anomalous nucleotide sharing. TCRdb retrieved this table from immuneACCESS and kept in-frame rearrangements only. Not all clones are present; in checked studies, unresolved V genes account for under half, and no reason is known for the remainder. V, J and clone size are those of that table, while D and trimming were read from the DNA. For this sample the table gives 130,000 to 150,000 clones, of which over 70% were detected only once. The ten largest clones take up about 5.2% of the sample.

The cohort consisted of 666 healthy bone marrow donors. At the time of sampling, all cohort members were nominally healthy, though unrecorded immune exposures were likely present. The donor was CMV seropositive and belonged to the group of over 250 seropositive cohort members. Every donor gave a peripheral blood sample, and the peripheral blood mononuclear cells from that sample were used for TCR beta sequencing. The Qiagen DNeasy Blood Extraction Kit was used to extract genomic DNA from the blood cell samples. The paper's findings and limits, for the study overall: An earlier analysis of approximately 600 of the donors showed that most TCR beta V segments appeared in productive rearrangements either about 90% or about 30% of the time, which broadly matched IMGT annotations. In a later analysis, several top co-occurrence clusters were reported to appear linked to parvovirus B19, influenza, CMV and Epstein-Barr virus. Most TCR sequences were seen in very few donors, while some public TCRs were found in many individuals. Presence/absence analyses assumed roughly uniform sequencing depth across donors, an assumption that may not hold. In a later genetic analysis, fewer N-insertions in productive TCRs were reported among donors in an Asian-associated ancestry cluster than the 666-donor mean. The authors suggested that the approach could potentially be extended to other disease states and immunological phenotypes. A later analysis found that most CMV-associated TCR beta chains appeared HLA-restricted, with HLA associations seemingly driven largely by CMV exposure. A further reported finding was that TCR beta sequences accurately predicted the HLA-A and HLA-B alleles for most subjects in the first cohort. In vitro tests confirmed that a few of the cytomegalovirus-associated TCR beta chains recognize cytomegalovirus antigens. Because HLA typing was unavailable for some donors at each locus, only the typed subset was used in association tests. In a later analysis, 15,000 to 20,000 TCR beta sequences were associated with specific HLA alleles at a false discovery rate of 0.05. V-gene and J-gene trimming of TCR beta chains was associated with a missense DCLRE1C variant in a later genetic analysis, and the association was replicated in an independent cohort. Because counts were too low, roughly 16 rarely observed V segments, including chromosome 9 orphons, were left out of the earlier analysis of 587 of the donors. Cytomegalovirus status was reported to be diagnosed by the classifier with high specificity and sensitivity in both the original and validation cohorts. The cohort was sequenced for TCR beta chains only, and without alpha or paired-chain data the features that could be detected were limited. A group of highly shared sequence variants was considered likely to be a technical artifact of the sequencing pipeline. Linkage disequilibrium might explain the correlated functional status among segregating V segments, but an unknown experimental factor could not be excluded. The 87-base-pair reads could not distinguish some IMGT-functional V segments, including TRBV6-2 and TRBV6-3, so those segments were excluded. The study listed 150 to 200 TCR beta chains as associated with cytomegalovirus. CMV serostatus was the only immune exposure information available for the cohort. Compared with equally common non-associated chains, HLA-associated TCR beta chains in a later analysis were more clonally expanded and had lower generation probabilities. In a later analysis, TCR association rates were found to vary across HLA loci, with the most associated TCRs seen for DRB1 alleles and the fewest for HLA-C alleles. When HLA alleles, especially DR and DQ, strongly co-occurred, TCR associations were difficult to assign to individual alleles.

The rearranged chain carries TRBV7-2 and TRBJ2-1, with 8 junctional bases fitting TRBD2. The sequenced sample was PBMCs. The receptor was derived from a man aged 25 to 40 in good health and CMV-seropositive. DNA sequence: TGTGCCAGCAGCTTTCCGAGCGGGGGCTACAATGAGCAGTTCTTC. This yields the protein CASSFPSGGYNEQFF.